This is a list of T cell receptor beta chains from one sample in a study of regulatory T cells in long-lasting Graves disease. TCRdb re-analysed the multiplex PCR reads in MiXCR, keeping a single row per CDR3 protein. Here the sample spans more than 400,000 distinct CDR3 sequences, 16% being singletons. These data were likewise used in another study, on T cells in Graves' hyperthyroidism and ophthalmopathy.

Material: peripheral blood mononuclear cells (PBMCs), obtained at new diagnosis, from a patient treated with antithyroid drugs. All receptors come from a man aged 35 to 55 with Graves disease. Each CDR3 is given with its conserved first and last residue. Fields, in order: CDR3 length, clone size, J gene, V gene, D gene, CDR3 DNA, CDR3 protein. The D gene is left open where the match is weak. Clone size is shown for a subset of rows, as once, few, many or a class of expanded clone.

length: 17; size: few; J: TRBJ1-2; V: TRBV5-6; D: TRBD1; DNA: TGTGCCAGCAGCTGGGACAGGACAGGAGCCGAGAACTATGGCTACACCTTC; CDR3: CASSWDRTGAENYGYTF
length: 13; size: few; J: TRBJ2-2; V: TRBV9; D: .; DNA: TGTGCCAGCATGAGAAGCATCACCGGGGAGCTGTTTTTT; CDR3: CASMRSITGELFF
length: 16; size: .; J: TRBJ2-3; V: TRBV19; D: .; DNA: TGTGCCAGTAGTCTCCGGGACGGAAGGATCACAGATACGCAGTATTTT; CDR3: CASSLRDGRITDTQYF
length: 16; size: .; J: TRBJ2-2; V: TRBV20-1; D: .; DNA: TGCAGTGCTAGACGGGGGGCAGGGTGGAACACCGGGGAGCTGTTTTTT; CDR3: CSARRGAGWNTGELFF
length: 14; size: .; J: TRBJ2-7; V: TRBV5-6; D: .; DNA: TGTGCCAGCATCCCGGTGGGGGGTTGGTACGAGCAGTACTTC; CDR3: CASIPVGGWYEQYF
length: 16; size: many; J: TRBJ1-6; V: TRBV18; D: TRBD1; DNA: TGTGCCAGCTCACTCCTACGGGACAGGGACAATTCACCCCTCCACTTT; CDR3: CASSLLRDRDNSPLHF
length: 14; size: few; J: TRBJ2-3; V: TRBV19; D: .; DNA: TGTGCCAGTAGTATCCGGCAGAGCACAGATACGCAGTATTTT; CDR3: CASSIRQSTDTQYF
length: 15; size: few; J: TRBJ2-3; V: TRBV27; D: TRBD1; DNA: TGTGCCAGCAGTTTATCTTCAGGGGGCCTGGATACGCAGTATTTT; CDR3: CASSLSSGGLDTQYF
length: 16; size: many; J: TRBJ2-5; V: TRBV24-1; D: TRBD1; DNA: TGTGCCACCAGTGACCCACGGGACAGGTGGCAAGAGACCCAGTACTTC; CDR3: CATSDPRDRWQETQYF
length: 17; size: many; J: TRBJ1-2; V: TRBV28; D: .; DNA: TGTGCCAGCAGTTTATTTCCACCCGGGCCCCAAGTCTATGGCTACACCTTC; CDR3: CASSLFPPGPQVYGYTF
length: 14; size: .; J: TRBJ1-5; V: TRBV25-1; D: .; DNA: TGTGCCAGCAGTGAGATGGGAGGACTTCAGCCCCAGCATTTT; CDR3: CASSEMGGLQPQHF
length: 15; size: many; J: TRBJ1-1; V: TRBV19; D: TRBD1; DNA: TGTGCCAGTAGGACCAGACAGGGAGCGGGCACTGAAGCTTTCTTT; CDR3: CASRTRQGAGTEAFF
length: 15; size: .; J: TRBJ2-1; V: TRBV24-1; D: .; DNA: TGTGCCACCAGTTCGGTGGCAGGGCCCGACCATGAGCAGTTCTTC; CDR3: CATSSVAGPDHEQFF
length: 14; size: .; J: TRBJ2-7; V: TRBV29-1; D: .; DNA: TGCAGCGTTGAACCCGGGACCCGCTCCGACGAGCAGTACTTC; CDR3: CSVEPGTRSDEQYF
length: 16; size: many; J: TRBJ2-1; V: TRBV18; D: .; DNA: TGTGCCAGCTCACCACGGGCTAAGAGCTCCTACAATGAGCAGTTCTTC; CDR3: CASSPRAKSSYNEQFF
length: 14; size: many; J: TRBJ2-1; V: TRBV12-3/TRBV12-4; D: TRBD1; DNA: TGTGCCAGCAGTACACAGGGGTCGTACAATGAGCAGTTCTTC; CDR3: CASSTQGSYNEQFF
length: 13; size: few; J: TRBJ1-5; V: TRBV29-1; D: TRBD1; DNA: TGCAGCGTTCAGATAACAGGGGACCAGCCCCAGCATTTT; CDR3: CSVQITGDQPQHF